A single sample is the source of the 30 T cell receptor beta chains below, sequenced in a study of cytomegalovirus exposure and HLA in healthy donors. Vbeta (60) and Jbeta (13) primers were used in the PCR. Sequenced by immunoSEQ multiplex PCR; TCRdb stores in-frame clones only, minus some. This sample carries about 150,000 clones, approximately 82% of them seen once, and the ten largest clones take about 11%. Sequenced material: PBMCs. The receptors were sampled from a young man in good health and CMV-seropositive.

This chain joins TRBV5-6 and TRBJ1-1; D gene ambiguous. CDR1 is SGHDT, CDR2 YYEEEE, per germline. The CDR3 extends over 13 amino acids. V was clipped by 6 bases and J by 7 bases, with 16 bases between them. The CDR3 region is CASTKLGEREAFF. Written as DNA, the CDR3 is TGTGCCAGCACCAAACTCGGGGAGCGTGAAGCTTTCTTT.

The chain links TRBV11-2 to TRBJ1-4; 9 bases map to TRBD1. CDR1 is SGHAT, CDR2 FQNNGV, per germline. The J segment lost 6 bases and the V segment lost 5 bases, leaving 4 bases of the junction unmatched. This CDR3 region has 14 residues. The CDR3 here is CASSTGGVDEKLFF. The CDR3 region has the DNA TGTGCCAGCAGCACAGGGGGCGTTGATGAAAAACTGTTTTTT.

The chain recombines TRBV19 with TRBJ2-1; 7 bases map to TRBD2. The V gene end was trimmed by 3 bases and the J gene end by 3 bases; junction bases not matched to a gene: 5. From germline, CDR1 is LNHDA and CDR2 SQIVND (reference sequence). CDR3 length: 15 amino acids. DNA of the CDR3: TGTGCCAGTAGTATGTTGCCTAGCGGCTACAATGAGCAGTTCTTC. It codes for CASSMLPSGYNEQFF.

This clone was picked up one time. This chain uses TRBV14 with TRBJ2-2, with a weak D call TRBD2 (6 bases). Looked up from germline, CDR1 is SGHDN and CDR2 is FVKESK. The length of the CDR3 is 16 residues. The V end was cut by 1 base, the J end by 1 base, with 10 bases between. The DNA of the CDR3 is TGTGCCAGCAGCCAAGTAGGGCGGGAGAACACCGGGGAGCTGTTTTTT. Amino acids: CASSQVGRENTGELFF. Looking up the rest from reference TRBV14 and TRBJ2-2 gives the full variable domain: EAGVTQFPSHSVIEKGQTVTLRCDPISGHDNLYWYRRVMGKEIKFLLHFVKESKQDESGMPNNRFLAERTGGTYSTLKVQPAELEDSGVYFCASSQVGRENTGELFFGEGSRLTVL.

V gene TRBV5-8 combines with J gene TRBJ2-2; tentatively, D is TRBD2 (6 bases). Germline V gene lookup returns CDR1 SGHTS and CDR2 YDEGEE. The V and J ends lost 5 bases and 1 base respectively, with 12 bases between them. The CDR3 runs 15 residues. In DNA, the CDR3 is TGTGCCAGCAGGGGAGGCGGGATGAACACCGGGGAGCTGTTTTTT. This codes for CASRGGGMNTGELFF.

The J gene is TRBJ2-1, the V gene TRBV7-9; 9 bases agree with TRBD2. V lost 1 base to trimming and J lost 8 bases; unmatched junction nucleotides: 12. CDR3 length equals 17 residues. CDR1 is SEHNR and CDR2 is FQNEAQ in the germline V gene (reference sequence). CDR3 in amino acids: CASSLVPVREGQDEQFF. The CDR3 nucleotides read TGTGCCAGCAGCTTAGTTCCGGTGCGGGAGGGCCAGGATGAGCAGTTCTTC. The entire variable domain, with the rest obtained from reference TRBV7-9 and TRBJ2-1, is as follows: DTGVSQNPRHKITKRGQNVTFRCDPISEHNRLYWYRQTLGQGPEFLTYFQNEAQLEKSRLLSDRFSAERPKGSFSTLEIQRTEQGDSAMYLCASSLVPVREGQDEQFFGPGTRLTVL.

This chain uses TRBV9 with TRBJ1-2; D unclear. V was trimmed by 3 bases and J by 2 bases, leaving 11 bases between them. The CDR3 has 14 amino acids. The V gene's germline CDR1 is SGDLS and CDR2 YYNGEE. For the CDR3, the DNA is TGTGCCAGCAGCGGAACAGATAACAACTATGGCTACACCTTC. Amino acid sequence: CASSGTDNNYGYTF.

The gene calls are TRBV2 and TRBJ1-1, with D unclear. Germline V gives CDR1 SNHLY, CDR2 FYNNEI. V was cut by 8 bases and J by 0 bases, with 16 bases left in between. This CDR3 is built from 15 residues. The CDR3 DNA sequence: TGTGCCAGCGGCCTAAAAGGACTGTTGAACACTGAAGCTTTCTTT. Its protein product is CASGLKGLLNTEAFF.

The genes are TRBV6-5 and TRBJ1-1; a weak D match, TRBD1 (5 bases). The CDR3 consists of 16 residues. Germline values: CDR1 MNHEY, CDR2 SVGAGI. Trimming cost V 2 bases and J 6 bases, with 19 bases left between them. This chain's CDR3 is CASSYGVWGTVAEAFF. The CDR3 DNA reads as TGTGCCAGCAGTTACGGGGTGTGGGGGACTGTGGCTGAAGCTTTCTTT.

This chain links TRBV28 with TRBJ2-7, with D tentatively TRBD2 (6 bases). The CDR3 is made up of 12 amino acids. V was pared by 4 bases and J by 6 bases, with 10 bases between. Germline CDR1 and CDR2: MDHEN and SYDVKM. This CDR3 is CASSSQTSEQYF. The CDR3, as DNA: TGTGCCAGCAGTTCCCAGACTAGCGAGCAGTACTTC.

V and J are TRBV4-1 and TRBJ1-1; D perhaps matches TRBD1 (6 bases). Trimming stripped 2 bases from V and 2 bases from J, with 12 bases between. Germline V CDR1 and CDR2: MGHRA, YSYEKL. This CDR3 is 15 amino acids long. CDR3 coding DNA: TGCGCCAGCAGCCAACCCGGGACAATCAACACTGAAGCTTTCTTT. Translation: CASSQPGTINTEAFF.

The chain has TRBV5-1 and TRBJ2-5; D perhaps matches TRBD2 (6 bases). This CDR3 has 13 amino acids. The germline V gene encodes CDR1 SGHRS and CDR2 YFSETQ. V lost 0 bases to trimming and J lost 5 bases, with 8 bases between them. The CDR3: CASSLEGRETQYF. The CDR3 nucleotides read TGCGCCAGCAGCTTGGAGGGGAGGGAGACCCAGTACTTC.

The J gene is TRBJ2-5, the V gene TRBV19, with TRBD2 as a possible D gene (6 bases). V dropped 9 bases and J dropped 3 bases, with 26 bases sitting between them. The CDR3 runs 17 residues. Per germline, CDR1 LNHDA and CDR2 SQIVND (reference sequence). CDR3 protein: CASSVRVGLAQKETQYF. The CDR3, as DNA: TGTGCCAGCTCAGTCCGGGTAGGGCTAGCGCAGAAAGAGACCCAGTACTTC.

The V call is TRBV7-9, the J call TRBJ2-5, with 9 bases fitting TRBD1. This CDR3 contains 14 residues. After removal of 5 bases from V and 1 base from J, the junction contained 2 bases not matched to a gene. Germline CDR1 and CDR2: SEHNR and FQNEAQ (reference sequence). The CDR3 nucleotides are TGTGCCAGCAGCCGGGACAGGGCCCAAGAGACCCAGTACTTC. Amino acids: CASSRDRAQETQYF.

The rearrangement uses TRBV5-8 and TRBJ2-1; 9 bases agree with TRBD2. From germline, CDR1 is SGHTS and CDR2 YDEGEE. The V segment lost 6 bases and the J segment 4 bases; nucleotides outside the gene matches: 11. The CDR3 is 16 residues long. CDR3 in amino acids: CASTRGSGSLYNEQFF. The CDR3 DNA follows: TGTGCCAGCACCCGAGGTAGCGGGAGTTTGTACAATGAGCAGTTCTTC.

The chain recombines TRBV20-1 with TRBJ2-7, with D unclear. The CDR3 runs to 11 residues. The germline V and J ends were trimmed by 3 bases and 5 bases, with 8 bases remaining between them. CDR1 is DFQATT and CDR2 is SNEGSKA in the germline V gene (reference sequence). CDR3 in DNA: TGCAGTGCTAGTCACGGAGACGAGCAGTACTTC. Translated: CSASHGDEQYF.

This clone has only one observation. This chain uses TRBV28 with TRBJ1-2; no clear D. Germline loops: CDR1 MDHEN, CDR2 SYDVKM. The CDR3 extends over 11 amino acids. V dropped 2 bases and J dropped 8 bases, with 6 bases sitting between them. CDR3 in amino acids: CASSLQEGYTF. In DNA, the CDR3 is TGTGCCAGCAGTTTACAGGAAGGCTACACCTTC.

The chain has TRBV13 and TRBJ2-7, with D possibly being TRBD1 (6 bases). Germline V CDR1 and CDR2: PRHDT, FYEKMQ (reference sequence). The V end was cut by 4 bases, the J end by 3 bases, with 22 bases between. The CDR3 extends over 17 amino acids. The CDR3 spells CASSSQGWGNHFYEQYF. Written as DNA, the CDR3 is TGTGCCAGCAGCTCTCAGGGGTGGGGGAACCACTTCTACGAGCAGTACTTC.

The rearrangement links TRBV30 to TRBJ1-6; 8 nucleotides match TRBD1. The CDR3 is 16 amino acids. Germline loops: CDR1 GTSNPN, CDR2 SVGIG (reference sequence). V shed 2 bases, J shed 0 bases, and the junction held 3 bases outside the gene matches. The CDR3 sequence is CAWSWDRSSYNSPLHF. The CDR3 nucleotides read TGTGCCTGGAGTTGGGACAGGAGCTCCTATAATTCACCCCTCCACTTT.

The V call is TRBV2, the J call TRBJ2-7, with 9 nucleotides matching TRBD2. Per the germline V gene, CDR1 is SNHLY and CDR2 is FYNNEI. V trimming: 4 bases; J trimming: 3 bases; junction bases outside the gene matches: 4. CDR3 size: 14 residues. CDR3 DNA: TGTGCCAGCAGTGGACTAGCGGAAATCTACGAGCAGTACTTC. This sequence encodes CASSGLAEIYEQYF.

This clone is a singleton in its sample. V usage is TRBV18 and J usage is TRBJ1-1, with D unresolved. This CDR3 spans 15 amino acids. Deletions cut 3 bases from V and 6 bases from J, with 17 bases between. Germline V gene lookup returns CDR1 KGHSH and CDR2 LQKENI. CDR3 DNA: TGTGCCAGCTCACCCAAAGTGTCCAGTTTCGCTGAAGCTTTCTTT. As protein: CASSPKVSSFAEAFF.

This sequence joins TRBV5-1 and TRBJ2-7, with TRBD2 identical over 15 bases. V lost 4 bases, J lost 6 bases, and 8 bases stayed unmatched. The V gene's germline CDR1 is SGHRS and CDR2 YFSETQ. The CDR3 extends over 16 amino acids. The CDR3 DNA sequence: TGCGCCAGCAGCCAGAGATCGGGACTAGCGGGAGGCGAGCAGTACTTC. This sequence encodes CASSQRSGLAGGEQYF.

This chain joins TRBV7-2 and TRBJ2-3; TRBD2 agrees at 10 bases. The trim removed 1 base at V and 2 bases at J, leaving 3 bases unmatched. Germline CDR1 SGHTA, CDR2 FQGNSA. The CDR3 consists of 16 residues. The CDR3 bases are TGTGCCAGCAGCTTAGAGGGACTAGCGACCACAGATACGCAGTATTTT. Translation: CASSLEGLATTDTQYF.

The chain uses TRBV19 and TRBJ2-1, with 8 bases aligning to TRBD2. CDR1 LNHDA and CDR2 SQIVND come from the germline V gene (reference sequence). The V gene end was trimmed by 2 bases and the J gene end by 4 bases; junction bases not matched to a gene: 7. The CDR3 has 16 residues. The CDR3 DNA reads as TGTGCCAGTAGTATACCCCCCGGGACTAGGTACAATGAGCAGTTCTTC. Translation: CASSIPPGTRYNEQFF.

In its sample, this clone was seen once. J is TRBJ2-1 and V is TRBV4-1; TRBD2 is a possible D gene (5 bases). V lost 3 bases and J 0 bases, leaving 9 bases between the germline ends. The CDR3 loop spans 15 amino acids. Germline V lookup: CDR1 MGHRA, CDR2 YSYEKL. The CDR3 is CASSQERNSYNEQFF. The CDR3 DNA reads as TGCGCCAGCAGCCAGGAGCGGAACTCCTACAATGAGCAGTTCTTC.

The chain couples TRBV7-2 to TRBJ1-1; TRBD1 matches 10 bases. The germline V gene has CDR1 SGHTA and CDR2 FQGNSA. The V gene end was trimmed by 4 bases and the J gene end by 10 bases; junction bases not matched to a gene: 9. The CDR3 is made up of 14 amino acids. The CDR3 bases are TGTGCCAGCAGCTCCCCCGGGACAGGGGCGGTAGCTTTCTTT. Translating it yields CASSSPGTGAVAFF.

The chain employs TRBV7-2 and TRBJ2-7; D is unresolved. Germline-derived CDR1 and CDR2 are SGHTA and FQGNSA. This CDR3 comprises 13 residues. V was clipped by 2 bases and J by 5 bases, with 10 bases between them. The CDR3 reads CASSLIAVDEQYF. In DNA form, the CDR3 reads TGTGCCAGCAGCTTAATTGCGGTGGACGAGCAGTACTTC.

This chain connects TRBV10-3 to TRBJ2-1; no firm D call. V dropped 10 bases and J dropped 6 bases, with 10 bases sitting between them. This CDR3 spans 11 amino acids. CDR1 ENHRY and CDR2 SYGVKD come from the germline V gene. The CDR3, as DNA: TGTGCCACCTTCAGGCCCAATGAGCAGTTCTTC. Its protein product is CATFRPNEQFF.

The rearrangement joins TRBV19 to TRBJ2-2; tentative D call: TRBD1 (7 bases). Deletions cut 3 bases from V and 6 bases from J, with 20 bases between. This CDR3 is built from 17 residues. CDR1 and CDR2 (germline): LNHDA, SQIVND (reference sequence). CDR3 region: CASSIRGRNEIPGELFF. The CDR3 coding sequence is TGTGCCAGTAGTATCAGGGGGAGGAATGAAATTCCCGGGGAGCTGTTTTTT.

The table lists this clone with a few counts. This sequence joins TRBV4-1 and TRBJ1-4, with D hard to call. The CDR3 extends over 12 amino acids. In germline, CDR1 is MGHRA, CDR2 YSYEKL. Between the trimmed V and J ends, which lost 4 bases and 8 bases, there was a span of 8 bases. As DNA, the CDR3 is TGCGCCAGCAGCCTCCTCGGGGAAAAACTGTTTTTT. Protein sequence: CASSLLGEKLFF.